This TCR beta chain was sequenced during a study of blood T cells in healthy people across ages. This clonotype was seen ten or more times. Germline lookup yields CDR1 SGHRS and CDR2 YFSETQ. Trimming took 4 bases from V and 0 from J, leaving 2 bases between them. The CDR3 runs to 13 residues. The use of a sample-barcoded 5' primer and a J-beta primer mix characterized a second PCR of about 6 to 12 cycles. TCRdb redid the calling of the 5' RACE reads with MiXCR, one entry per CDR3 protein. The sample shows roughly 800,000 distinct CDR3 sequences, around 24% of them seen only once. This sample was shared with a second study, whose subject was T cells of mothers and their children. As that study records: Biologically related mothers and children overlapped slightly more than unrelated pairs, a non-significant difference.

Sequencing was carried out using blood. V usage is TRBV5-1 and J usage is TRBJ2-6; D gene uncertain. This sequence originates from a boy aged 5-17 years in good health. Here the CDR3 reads CASSRSGANVLTF. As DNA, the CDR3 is TGCGCCAGCAGCCGCTCTGGGGCCAACGTCCTGACTTTC.